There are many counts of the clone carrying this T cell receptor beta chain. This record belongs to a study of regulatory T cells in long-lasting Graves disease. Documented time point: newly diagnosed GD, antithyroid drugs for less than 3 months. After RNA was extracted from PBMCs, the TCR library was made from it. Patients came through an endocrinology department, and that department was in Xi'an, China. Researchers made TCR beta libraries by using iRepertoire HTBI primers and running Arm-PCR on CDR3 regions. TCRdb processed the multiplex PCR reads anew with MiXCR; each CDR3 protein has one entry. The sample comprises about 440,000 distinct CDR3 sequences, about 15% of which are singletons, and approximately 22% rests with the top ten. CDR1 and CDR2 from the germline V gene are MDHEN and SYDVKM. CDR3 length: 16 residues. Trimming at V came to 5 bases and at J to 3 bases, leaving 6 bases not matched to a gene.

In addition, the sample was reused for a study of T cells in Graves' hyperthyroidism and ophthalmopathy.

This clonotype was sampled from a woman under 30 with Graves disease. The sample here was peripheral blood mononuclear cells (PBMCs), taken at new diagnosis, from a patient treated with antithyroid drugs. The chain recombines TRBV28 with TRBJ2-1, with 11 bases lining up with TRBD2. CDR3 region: CASSNSGRAIYNEQFF. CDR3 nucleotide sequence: TGTGCCAGCAGTAATAGCGGGAGGGCCATCTACAATGAGCAGTTCTTC.